This T cell receptor beta chain was profiled in a study of identical twins. General observations from the study: Those out-of-frame alpha sequences shared by twins showed an excess of low generation probability. Conclusions leaned on cross-sectional statistical analysis and did not track the same donors over time.

The authors used template switching to add a universal primer site and gave cDNA unique molecular identifiers. Via MiXCR, TCRdb re-called the 5' RACE reads, giving one row per CDR3 protein. The profile shows 420,000 or so distinct CDR3 sequences, approximately 17% of them singletons. Notes on this clonotype: Its target is not known.

Trimming pared 0 bases from V and 7 bases from J, leaving 9 bases between. The length of the CDR3 is 13 residues. Germline values: CDR1 LGHNA, CDR2 YSLEER. The specimen sequenced was naive T cells sorted from blood. The genes are TRBV4-3 and TRBJ1-1; D is undetermined. The source is a man aged 50-60 years in good health. The chain's CDR3 is CASSQDRGVEAFF. Here the CDR3 DNA reads TGCGCCAGCAGCCAAGATCGTGGCGTTGAAGCTTTCTTT.